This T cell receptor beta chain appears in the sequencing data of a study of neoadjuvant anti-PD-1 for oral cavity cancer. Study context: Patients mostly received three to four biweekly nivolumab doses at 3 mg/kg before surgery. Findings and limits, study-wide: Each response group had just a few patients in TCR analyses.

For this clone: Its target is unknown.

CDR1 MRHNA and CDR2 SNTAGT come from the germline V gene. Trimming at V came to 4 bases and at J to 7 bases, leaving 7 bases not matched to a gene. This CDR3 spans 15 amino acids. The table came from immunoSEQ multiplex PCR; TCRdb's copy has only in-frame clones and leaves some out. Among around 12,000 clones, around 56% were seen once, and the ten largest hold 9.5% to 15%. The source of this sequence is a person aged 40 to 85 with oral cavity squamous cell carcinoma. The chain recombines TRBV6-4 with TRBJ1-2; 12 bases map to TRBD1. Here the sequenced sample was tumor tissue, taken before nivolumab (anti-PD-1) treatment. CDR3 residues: CASSGSGQGAPGYTF. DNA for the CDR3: TGTGCCAGCAGTGGCTCGGGACAGGGGGCGCCTGGCTACACCTTC.